This section outlines one TCR beta chain sequence together with its context. Its matching antigen is unknown. This specimen belongs to a study of shared clonotypes between healthy human individuals. Study-level findings and limits: Non-shared clonotypes were found to have lower generation probabilities than the clonotypes that were shared by all four of the sorted-subset donors. Sorted-subset sequencing was shown by rarefaction to be incomplete despite large depth. Memory subsets generally showed lower estimated richness than naive subsets.

Germline values: CDR1 MNHNY, CDR2 SVGAGI (reference sequence). V lost 6 bases and J lost 3; bases outside the gene matches: 4. The CDR3 consists of 13 residues. In the source study's methods: Filtering differed because ImmunoSEQ produced junction-only sequences that carried no quality scores. Profiled with immunoSEQ multiplex PCR; TCRdb holds only in-frame clones, not every one. The D gene and trimming were derived from the DNA, and the V and J assignments and clone size from that table. The sample has approximately 1,500,000 clones; more than 95% are singletons. Sequenced input: naive CD4+ T cells sorted from blood. Described subset: CD45RA+ positively selected. This receptor was taken from a man aged 25 to 45 in good health. The chain uses TRBV6-6 and TRBJ2-7, with 8 bases that match TRBD1. This CDR3 is CASRDRVIYEQYF. The CDR3 DNA sequence: TGTGCCAGCAGGGACAGGGTTATCTACGAGCAGTACTTC.